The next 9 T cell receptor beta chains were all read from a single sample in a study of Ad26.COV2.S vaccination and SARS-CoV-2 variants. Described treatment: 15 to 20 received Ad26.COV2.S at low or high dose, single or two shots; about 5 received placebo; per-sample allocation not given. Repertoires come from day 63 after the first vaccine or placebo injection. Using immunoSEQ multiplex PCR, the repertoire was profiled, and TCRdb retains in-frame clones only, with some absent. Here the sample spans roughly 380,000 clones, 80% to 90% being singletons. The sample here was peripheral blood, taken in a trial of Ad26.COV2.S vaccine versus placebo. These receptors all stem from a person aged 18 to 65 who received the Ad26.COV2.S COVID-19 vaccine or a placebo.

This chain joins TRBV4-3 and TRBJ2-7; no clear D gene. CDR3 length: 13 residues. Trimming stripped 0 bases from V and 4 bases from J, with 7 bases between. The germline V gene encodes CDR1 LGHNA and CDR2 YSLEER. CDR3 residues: CASSQDTTYEQYF. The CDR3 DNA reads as TGCGCCAGCAGCCAAGACACAACTTACGAGCAGTACTTC.

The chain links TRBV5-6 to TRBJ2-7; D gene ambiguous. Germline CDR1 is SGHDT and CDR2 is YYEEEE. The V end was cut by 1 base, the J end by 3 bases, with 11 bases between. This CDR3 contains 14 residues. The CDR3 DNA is TGTGCCAGCAGCTTGACACGCGGAAACTACGAGCAGTACTTC. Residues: CASSLTRGNYEQYF. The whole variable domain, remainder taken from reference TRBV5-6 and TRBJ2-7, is DAGVTQSPTHLIKTRGQQVTLRCSPKSGHDTVSWYQQALGQGPQFIFQYYEEEERQRGNFPDRFSGHQFPNYSSELNVNALLLGDSALYLCASSLTRGNYEQYFGPGTRLTVT.

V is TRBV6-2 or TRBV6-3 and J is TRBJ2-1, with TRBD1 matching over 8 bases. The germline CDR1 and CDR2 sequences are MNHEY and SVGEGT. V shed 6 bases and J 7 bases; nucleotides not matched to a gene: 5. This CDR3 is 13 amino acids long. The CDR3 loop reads CASSQGALNEQFF. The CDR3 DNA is TGTGCCAGCAGCCAGGGGGCTCTGAATGAGCAGTTCTTC.

The CDR3: CASTTSELYEQYF. The CDR3 region has the DNA TGTGCCAGCACCACGTCCGAGCTCTACGAGCAGTACTTC. The chain combines TRBV2 with TRBJ2-7; D not certain. Per germline, CDR1 SNHLY and CDR2 FYNNEI. V shed 7 bases and J shed 3 bases, with 13 bases lying between them. The CDR3 runs to 13 residues.

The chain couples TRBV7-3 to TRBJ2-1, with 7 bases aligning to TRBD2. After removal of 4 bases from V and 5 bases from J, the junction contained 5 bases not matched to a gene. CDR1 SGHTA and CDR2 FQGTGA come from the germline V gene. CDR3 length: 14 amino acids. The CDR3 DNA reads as TGTGCCAGCAGCTGGGGGGGACGGAACAATGAGCAGTTCTTC. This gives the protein CASSWGGRNNEQFF.

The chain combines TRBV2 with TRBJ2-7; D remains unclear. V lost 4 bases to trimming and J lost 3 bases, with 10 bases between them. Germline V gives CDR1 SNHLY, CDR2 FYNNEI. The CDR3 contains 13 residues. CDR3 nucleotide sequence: TGTGCCAGCAGTGGTGGGCTCCTCTACGAGCAGTACTTC. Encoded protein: CASSGGLLYEQYF.

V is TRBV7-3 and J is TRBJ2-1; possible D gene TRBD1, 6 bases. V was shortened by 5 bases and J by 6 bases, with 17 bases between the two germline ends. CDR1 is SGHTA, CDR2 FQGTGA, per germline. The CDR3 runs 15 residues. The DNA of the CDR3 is TGTGCCAGCAGCGGATCCGGGACATCTACCAATGAGCAGTTCTTC. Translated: CASSGSGTSTNEQFF.

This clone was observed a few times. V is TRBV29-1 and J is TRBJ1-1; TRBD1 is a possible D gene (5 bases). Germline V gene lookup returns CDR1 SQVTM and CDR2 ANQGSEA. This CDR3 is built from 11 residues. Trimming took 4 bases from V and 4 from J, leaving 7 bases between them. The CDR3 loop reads CSVGGTTEAFF. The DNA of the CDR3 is TGCAGCGTTGGAGGGACCACTGAAGCTTTCTTT.

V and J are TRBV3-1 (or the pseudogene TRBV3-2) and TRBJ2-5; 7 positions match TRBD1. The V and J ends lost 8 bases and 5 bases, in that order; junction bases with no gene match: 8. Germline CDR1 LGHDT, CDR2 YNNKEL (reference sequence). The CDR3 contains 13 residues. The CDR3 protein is CASGEGGRETQYF. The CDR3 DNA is TGTGCCAGCGGGGAAGGGGGCCGGGAGACCCAGTACTTC.